This TCR beta chain was captured in a study of cytotoxic CD8 clonotypes in ibrutinib-treated CLL. Overall study: Overall, around 25 responses were partial and 2 complete; following median 68 months, roughly 14 patients stayed remitted and around twelve progressed. Overall study findings and caveats: Progressing patients had sampling times that differed from those of sustained-remission patients. Public clonotypes occurred uncommonly; on treatment, they contracted or remained stable.

TCR beta libraries used about 2 micrograms of genomic DNA from cryopreserved PBMCs. TCRdb's copy holds only in-frame clones and misses some; the assay was immunoSEQ multiplex PCR. The data contain 150,000 to 200,000 clones, over 55% of them seen just once; the ten biggest clones take up 13%. This CDR3 is built from 10 residues. CDR1 is MGHDK, CDR2 SYGVNS, per germline. Germline trimming cut 7 bases from V and 13 bases from J; bases unmatched to any gene: 6. With regard to this clone: The antigen is unknown.

The starting material was PBMCs, obtained after 24 months of ibrutinib treatment. The chain has TRBV25-1 and TRBJ1-1, with 7 bases identical to TRBD1. This TCR was recovered from a human donor with chronic lymphocytic leukemia. CDR3 protein: CASNQGVDFF. Written as DNA, the CDR3 is TGTGCCAGCAATCAGGGGGTCGATTTCTTT.